The subject of this entry is one T cell receptor beta chain. The germline CDR1 and CDR2 sequences are MNHEY and SVGEGT. V lost 2 bases and J lost 8; bases outside the gene matches: 8. This CDR3 spans 15 amino acids. It was with a sample-barcoded 5' primer and a J-beta primer mix that a second PCR of about 6 to 11 cycles was run. All cDNA molecules were each tagged by a template-switch adaptor with 12 random nucleotides. TCRdb re-called the 5' RACE reads through MiXCR, storing one row per CDR3 protein. Of roughly 1,500,000 distinct CDR3 sequences listed, about 35% are singletons. The data were taken from a study of blood T cells in healthy people across ages.

This TCR was recovered from a woman aged 25 to 39 in good health. V usage is TRBV6-2 or TRBV6-3 and J usage is TRBJ1-4, with TRBD1 matching 7 bases. Sequencing was performed on blood. The CDR3 DNA follows: TGTGCCAGCAGTTACACGCAGGGGGTCGGAGAAAAACTGTTTTTT. Its translation: CASSYTQGVGEKLFF.